This T cell receptor beta chain was retrieved from a study of regulatory T cells in long-lasting Graves disease. This CDR3 has 15 amino acids. V was pared by 5 bases and J by 7 bases, with 21 bases between. The germline gives CDR1 MDHEN, CDR2 SYDVKM. With iRepertoire HTBI primers and Arm-PCR of CDR3 regions, TCR beta libraries were built. TCRdb processed the multiplex PCR reads anew with MiXCR; each CDR3 protein has one entry. The sample gives about 440,000 distinct CDR3 sequences, over 15% of which show up once; approximately 12% is in the top ten. Study conclusions and caveats: Gene preferences differed: TRBV28, TRBJ1-2, TRBJ2-5 in persistent cases. Samples came from peripheral blood alone, without thyroid tissue.

The sample's time point: newly diagnosed GD, antithyroid drugs for less than 3 months. The TCR library used RNA extracted from PBMCs. With regard to this clonotype: What it binds is not known. This may be a read error, as it is one base from a much larger clone.

These sequences were also reported in another study, on T cells in Graves' hyperthyroidism and ophthalmopathy.

This specimen was peripheral blood mononuclear cells (PBMCs), taken at new diagnosis, from a patient treated with antithyroid drugs. The receptor was derived from a woman in her twenties or thirties with Graves disease. V gene TRBV28 combines with J gene TRBJ2-7, with D hard to call. The DNA of the CDR3 is TGTGCCAGCAGTACCCGCACTGGGCCGAAATGGGAGCAGTACTTC. It codes for CASSTRTGPKWEQYF.